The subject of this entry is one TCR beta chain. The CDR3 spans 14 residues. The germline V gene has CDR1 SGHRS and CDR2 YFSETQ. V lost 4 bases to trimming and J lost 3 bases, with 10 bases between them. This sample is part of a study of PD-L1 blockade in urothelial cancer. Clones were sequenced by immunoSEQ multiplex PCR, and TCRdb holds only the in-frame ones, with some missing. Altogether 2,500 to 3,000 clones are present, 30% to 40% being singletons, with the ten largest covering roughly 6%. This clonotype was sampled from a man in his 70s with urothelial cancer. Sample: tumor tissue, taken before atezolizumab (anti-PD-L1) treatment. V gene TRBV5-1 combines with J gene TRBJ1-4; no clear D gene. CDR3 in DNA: TGCGCCAGCAGCCGGCTCCCGGCTAATGAAAAACTGTTTTTT. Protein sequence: CASSRLPANEKLFF.